Following are 16 T cell receptor beta chains from one sample sequenced in a study of blood T cell repertoires in COVID-19. Generated by immunoSEQ multiplex PCR, the TCRdb table keeps only in-frame clones and is missing some. Of about 260,000 clones listed, roughly 90% are singletons. The specimen was peripheral blood. The receptors shown here come from a human donor in a cohort sampled during active COVID-19.

The V and J genes are TRBV6-2 or TRBV6-3 and TRBJ1-1; perhaps TRBD1 as D (6 bases). The CDR3 covers 16 residues. Germline values: CDR1 MNHEY, CDR2 SVGEGT. Trimming pared 0 bases from V and 6 bases from J, leaving 17 bases between. The CDR3: CASSYSTRTGLPEAFF. The CDR3 DNA follows: TGTGCCAGCAGTTACTCGACGAGAACAGGGCTCCCTGAAGCTTTCTTT.

The rearrangement uses TRBV12-3 or TRBV12-4 and TRBJ1-1; D is perhaps TRBD1 (5 bases). V lost 3 bases to trimming and J lost 1 base, with 6 bases between them. The CDR3 runs 13 residues. The CDR3 is CASSLGGNTEAFF. The DNA of the CDR3 is TGTGCCAGCAGTTTGGGGGGGAACACTGAAGCTTTCTTT.

The chain recombines TRBV9 with TRBJ2-3; D call uncertain. The germline V gene has CDR1 SGDLS and CDR2 YYNGEE. The CDR3 is 15 residues long. V gave up 1 base and J gave up 0 bases, with 9 bases separating them. CDR3 bases: TGTGCCAGCAGCGTATTTAGAACTAGCACAGATACGCAGTATTTT. This codes for CASSVFRTSTDTQYF.

This sequence joins TRBV4-3 and TRBJ2-3, with TRBD2 matching over 13 bases. This CDR3 spans 16 amino acids. The J segment lost 3 bases and the V segment lost 2 bases, leaving 2 bases of the junction unmatched. Germline CDR1 is LGHNA and CDR2 is YSLEER. Here the CDR3 DNA reads TGCGCCAGCAGCCAAACTAGCGGGAGGGGAACAGATACGCAGTATTTT. Amino acids: CASSQTSGRGTDTQYF.

The V and J genes are TRBV19 and TRBJ2-2; 7 nucleotides match TRBD1. Germline CDR1 is LNHDA and CDR2 is SQIVND (reference sequence). The V segment lost 4 bases and the J segment 5 bases; nucleotides outside the gene matches: 4. The CDR3 spans 14 residues. This chain's CDR3 is CASSRDSLTGELFF. The CDR3 DNA reads as TGTGCCAGTAGTAGGGACAGCCTTACCGGGGAGCTGTTTTTT.

V is TRBV6-2 or TRBV6-3 and J is TRBJ1-1, with D hard to call. Trimming took off 5 bases at V and 1 base at J, with 17 bases between the two ends. The length of the CDR3 is 16 residues. Germline V CDR1 and CDR2: MNHEY, SVGEGT. DNA of the CDR3: TGTGCCAGCAGTGACCAGGATTACTTCGGGAACACTGAAGCTTTCTTT. Amino acids: CASSDQDYFGNTEAFF.

The chain recombines TRBV5-1 with TRBJ1-3; D not certain. Trimming stripped 1 base from V and 0 bases from J, with 8 bases between. The CDR3 spans 15 residues. The germline gives CDR1 SGHRS, CDR2 YFSETQ. The CDR3 DNA reads TGCGCCAGCAGCTTGCGACGAGGCTCTGGAAACACCATATATTTT. Translation: CASSLRRGSGNTIYF. The full variable domain, with the rest looked up from reference TRBV5-1 and TRBJ1-3, is KAGVTQTPRYLIKTRGQQVTLSCSPISGHRSVSWYQQTPGQGLQFLFEYFSETQRNKGNFPGRFSGRQFSNSRSEMNVSTLELGDSALYLCASSLRRGSGNTIYFGEGSWLTVV.

V gene TRBV27 combines with J gene TRBJ2-7; D uncertain. Germline V gene data show CDR1 as MNHEY and CDR2 as SMNVEV (reference sequence). V gave up 6 bases and J gave up 2 bases, with 8 bases separating them. This CDR3 has 12 amino acids. The CDR3 protein is CASSYGPYEQYF. In DNA form, the CDR3 reads TGTGCCAGCAGCTATGGTCCCTACGAGCAGTACTTC.

V is TRBV4-1 and J is TRBJ2-7; possibly TRBD2 for D (6 bases). Germline V gene lookup returns CDR1 MGHRA and CDR2 YSYEKL. CDR3 length: 16 amino acids. V was pared by 4 bases and J by 0 bases, with 16 bases between. CDR3 DNA sequence: TGCGCCAGCAGCCGCCCGAGCGGGTCCCTCTCCTACGAGCAGTACTTC. The encoded protein is CASSRPSGSLSYEQYF.

The chain combines TRBV9 with TRBJ2-5, with unresolved D. CDR1 and CDR2 from the germline V gene are SGDLS and YYNGEE. V dropped 0 bases and J dropped 5 bases, with 14 bases sitting between them. The CDR3 extends over 15 amino acids. This chain's CDR3 is CASSVGPTEVETQYF. As DNA, the CDR3 is TGTGCCAGCAGCGTAGGGCCTACCGAGGTGGAGACCCAGTACTTC.

This chain joins TRBV29-1 and TRBJ2-7; a possible D gene is TRBD1 (5 bases). The ends were cut back, 5 bases at V and 4 bases at J, with 12 bases in the middle. Per germline, CDR1 SQVTM and CDR2 ANQGSEA. This CDR3 comprises 12 residues. The CDR3 region is CSVNGQGYEQYF. DNA for the CDR3: TGCAGCGTTAATGGGCAGGGATACGAGCAGTACTTC.

V is TRBV4-1 and J is TRBJ2-6; D uncertain. Germline V CDR1 and CDR2: MGHRA, YSYEKL. The V end was cut by 1 base, the J end by 0 bases, with 7 bases between. This CDR3 has 16 amino acids. The CDR3 DNA reads as TGCGCCAGCAGCCAAGCGTGGAGCTCTGGGGCCAACGTCCTGACTTTC. Protein: CASSQAWSSGANVLTF.

The CDR3 nucleotides read TGCGCCAGCAGCCAAGATCCAGGGGAGACCCAGTACTTC. This encodes CASSQDPGETQYF. The gene calls are TRBV4-3 and TRBJ2-5, with D possibly being TRBD1 (5 bases). Per the germline V gene, CDR1 is LGHNA and CDR2 is YSLEER. The CDR3 has 13 amino acids. Trimming left V 0 bases short and J 5 bases short, with 7 bases between.

This clone was found once. The chain joins TRBV6-5 to TRBJ2-3, with D maybe TRBD2 (5 bases). The CDR3 extends over 14 amino acids. Germline V CDR1 and CDR2: MNHEY, SVGAGI. V shed 4 bases and J shed 13 bases, with 21 bases lying between them. CDR3 coding DNA: TGTGCCAGCAGTTCGATGCTAGCAGGCCCAACCGAGTATTTT. This codes for CASSSMLAGPTEYF.

This chain connects TRBV27 to TRBJ2-7; 10 bases agree with TRBD1. Germline V CDR1 and CDR2: MNHEY, SMNVEV (reference sequence). Trimming at V came to 3 bases and at J to 6 bases, leaving 2 bases not matched to a gene. The CDR3 runs to 13 residues. DNA of the CDR3: TGTGCCAGCAGTTTGACAGGGGGCCTCGAGCAGTACTTC. It encodes CASSLTGGLEQYF.

This clone was detected a few times. J is TRBJ1-6 and V is TRBV10-3; a possible D gene is TRBD1 (6 bases). Germline V lookup: CDR1 ENHRY, CDR2 SYGVKD. Trimming removed 2 bases at V and 13 bases at J, with 15 bases between. CDR3 length: 14 residues. Written as DNA, the CDR3 is TGTGCCATCAGTGAGGCAACACAGGGTTCCCCCCTCCACTTT. This codes for CAISEATQGSPLHF.